The 21 T cell receptor beta chains listed next were all sequenced from one sample in a study of immune cell composition in non-small cell lung cancer. The protocol was immunoSEQ multiplex PCR, while the TCRdb copy is restricted to in-frame clones and leaves out a portion. The sample consists of 6,400 or so clones, just under 80% of them appearing once. The sequenced sample was lung tumor tissue. Source of these receptors: a human donor with non-small cell lung cancer.

The chain links TRBV10-2 to TRBJ2-5; 11 positions match TRBD2. This CDR3 region has 20 residues. Per the germline V gene, CDR1 is WSHSY and CDR2 is SAAADI. J was trimmed by 4 bases and V by 8 bases; bases with no gene match: 24. The CDR3 loop reads CASEEVGGSGRAVPSETQYF. The CDR3 DNA reads TGCGCCAGCGAGGAGGTGGGGGGTAGCGGGAGGGCCGTTCCTTCAGAGACCCAGTACTTC.

V and J are TRBV5-1 and TRBJ2-7; 7 bases agree with TRBD1. This CDR3 region has 15 residues. CDR1 and CDR2 (germline): SGHRS, YFSETQ. The junction had 11 bases not matched to a gene; V was cut back by 1 base and J by 7 bases. CDR3 sequence reads: CASSLRYEGAREQYF. Here the CDR3 DNA reads TGCGCCAGCAGCTTGAGGTACGAGGGGGCGCGTGAGCAGTACTTC.

This clone has just a few counts. The gene calls are TRBV25-1 and TRBJ2-7; TRBD1 agrees at 9 bases. From germline, CDR1 is MGHDK and CDR2 SYGVNS. J was trimmed by 12 bases and V by 3 bases; bases with no gene match: 15. The CDR3 length is 15 residues. The CDR3 region is CASSERIPGQGNMYF. As DNA, the CDR3 is TGTGCCAGCAGTGAGCGTATTCCGGGACAGGGAAATATGTACTTC.

This sequence joins TRBV19 and TRBJ2-1, with 9 bases that match TRBD1. This CDR3 has 15 amino acids. With V trimmed by 4 bases and J by 6 bases, 7 bases remained unmatched. Germline CDR1 LNHDA, CDR2 SQIVND (reference sequence). This CDR3 is CASSTSGTGFNEQFF. The CDR3 nucleotides are TGTGCCAGTAGTACCTCCGGGACAGGGTTCAATGAGCAGTTCTTC.

The J gene is TRBJ2-5, the V gene TRBV5-1; D is perhaps TRBD2 (5 bases). The CDR3 is made up of 14 amino acids. Germline CDR1 reads SGHRS; CDR2 reads YFSETQ. V lost 4 bases, J lost 1 base, and 11 bases lay in between. DNA of the CDR3: TGCGCCAGCAGCCCGGGGAATAGCCAAGAGACCCAGTACTTC. Its translation is CASSPGNSQETQYF.

The chain links TRBV11-2 to TRBJ1-1; a possible D gene is TRBD1 (6 bases). V shed 4 bases and J shed 1 base, with 13 bases lying between them. The CDR3 has 15 amino acids. From germline, CDR1 is SGHAT and CDR2 FQNNGV. Here the CDR3 DNA reads TGTGCCAGCAGCTCTTTGACAGGAGGGAACACTGAAGCTTTCTTT. Amino acid sequence: CASSSLTGGNTEAFF.

The rearrangement joins TRBV7-2 to TRBJ1-1; D might be TRBD1 (6 bases). The CDR3 has 19 amino acids. The V end lost 5 bases, the J end lost 1 base, and 26 bases lay between the germline ends. Germline-derived CDR1 and CDR2 are SGHTA and FQGNSA. CDR3 region: CASSPVGGGRVTRNTEAFF. The CDR3 DNA sequence: TGTGCCAGCAGCCCAGTAGGGGGGGGACGGGTAACACGGAACACTGAAGCTTTCTTT.

This chain uses TRBV7-6 with TRBJ2-5; 9 bases fit TRBD1. The V segment lost 5 bases and the J segment 9 bases; nucleotides outside the gene matches: 13. The V gene's germline CDR1 is SGHVS and CDR2 FNYEAQ. The CDR3 totals 15 residues. The CDR3 coding sequence is TGTGCCAGCAGCCCGCGGACAGGGGCCGTAGGGGCCCAGTACTTC. This encodes CASSPRTGAVGAQYF.

This chain's CDR3 is CASSLGGSVYEQYF. For the CDR3, the DNA is TGTGCCAGCAGCTTGGGCGGGAGTGTCTACGAGCAGTACTTC. This chain joins TRBV11-2 and TRBJ2-7; 7 bases are a match to TRBD2. Trimming cost V 3 bases and J 3 bases; bases outside gene matches: 5. The CDR3 consists of 14 residues. Germline CDR1 and CDR2: SGHAT and FQNNGV.

This clone was picked up one time. The chain uses TRBV28 and TRBJ2-3; 10 nucleotides agree with TRBD2. CDR3 length equals 17 residues. Trimming removed 2 bases from V and 6 bases from J; junction bases left unmatched: 11. Germline assignment: CDR1 MDHEN and CDR2 SYDVKM. In DNA form, the CDR3 reads TGTGCCAGCAGTTTAAGATTGCTAGCGGGAGCTGGGGATACGCAGTATTTT. Its translation is CASSLRLLAGAGDTQYF.

The table lists this clone with a count of one. The chain combines TRBV10-3 with TRBJ2-1, with 10 bases that match TRBD2. In germline, CDR1 is ENHRY, CDR2 SYGVKD. This CDR3 is built from 16 residues. V gave up 5 bases and J gave up 4 bases; unmatched junction bases: 8. The CDR3 reads CAISNKREGGYNEQFF. For the CDR3, the DNA is TGTGCCATCAGTAATAAGCGGGAGGGGGGATACAATGAGCAGTTCTTC.

The genes are TRBV29-1 and TRBJ1-1, with a tentative D call TRBD1 (6 bases). The CDR3 length is 13 residues. Germline loops: CDR1 SQVTM, CDR2 ANQGSEA. The V and J ends lost 7 bases and 5 bases respectively, with 17 bases between them. The DNA for the CDR3 is TGCAGCGCAAAGGACAGATGGGATACTGAAGCTTTCTTT. Encoded protein: CSAKDRWDTEAFF.

The chain joins TRBV4-1 to TRBJ2-4; 10 bases align to TRBD1. The CDR3 sequence is 16 residues long. V gave up 4 bases and J gave up 8 bases; unmatched junction bases: 11. Germline CDR1 MGHRA, CDR2 YSYEKL. The CDR3 DNA is TGCGCCAGCAGCCCCCTTTTACAGGGGACAGGGGACATTCAGTACTTC. It specifies CASSPLLQGTGDIQYF.

This chain uses TRBV7-2 with TRBJ2-1; 9 nucleotides agree with TRBD1. After removal of 6 bases from V and 8 bases from J, the junction contained 5 bases not matched to a gene. The CDR3 spans 13 residues. Germline V gene lookup returns CDR1 SGHTA and CDR2 FQGNSA. CDR3 amino acids: CASSPWTGDEQFF. CDR3 DNA: TGTGCCAGCAGTCCTTGGACAGGGGATGAGCAGTTCTTC.

The chain joins TRBV27 to TRBJ2-1, with 9 bases lining up with TRBD2. This CDR3 contains 14 residues. CDR1 MNHEY and CDR2 SMNVEV come from the germline V gene (reference sequence). The V segment lost 9 bases and the J segment 3 bases; nucleotides outside the gene matches: 6. The CDR3 spells CASMAAGGYNEQFF. The CDR3, as DNA: TGTGCCAGTATGGCAGCGGGAGGCTACAATGAGCAGTTCTTC.

This chain connects TRBV18 to TRBJ1-5; D unclear. Germline V gene sequence: CDR1 KGHSH, CDR2 LQKENI. CDR3 length: 13 amino acids. The germline V and J ends were trimmed by 3 bases and 1 base, with 4 bases remaining between them. The DNA for the CDR3 is TGTGCCAGCTCACCTCAGAGCAATCAGCCCCAGCATTTT. Residues: CASSPQSNQPQHF.

The chain has TRBV11-2 and TRBJ2-5, with 7 bases aligning to TRBD1. The CDR3 covers 13 residues. Germline V CDR1 and CDR2: SGHAT, FQNNGV. The J segment lost 4 bases and the V segment lost 4 bases, leaving 3 bases of the junction unmatched. In nucleotides, the CDR3 is TGTGCCAGCAGCTGGGACAGTCGAGAGACCCAGTACTTC. This codes for CASSWDSRETQYF.

In this sample, this clone turned up once. V gene TRBV7-9 combines with J gene TRBJ2-1, with TRBD2 matching over 8 bases. Looked up from germline, CDR1 is SEHNR and CDR2 is FQNEAQ (reference sequence). V shed 5 bases and J 8 bases; nucleotides not matched to a gene: 8. The CDR3 consists of 14 residues. The CDR3 DNA reads as TGTGCCAGCAGCCTGGGACTAGTGGGCGATGAGCAGTTCTTC. Protein sequence: CASSLGLVGDEQFF.

The chain recombines TRBV6-5 with TRBJ1-3; maybe TRBD1 (6 bases). Germline V gene lookup returns CDR1 MNHEY and CDR2 SVGAGI. The V end lost 2 bases, the J end lost 1 base, and 12 bases lay between the germline ends. The CDR3 has 16 residues. The CDR3 spells CASSYRLGASGNTIYF. The CDR3 DNA is TGTGCCAGCAGTTACCGCCTGGGGGCTTCTGGAAACACCATATATTTT.

V usage is TRBV29-1 and J usage is TRBJ2-3, with 8 nucleotides matching TRBD1. After removal of 3 bases from V and 2 bases from J, the junction contained 10 bases not matched to a gene. The CDR3 runs to 16 residues. In germline, CDR1 is SQVTM, CDR2 ANQGSEA. The CDR3 loop is CSVDGTGHLPTDTQYF. The CDR3 DNA follows: TGCAGCGTTGATGGGACAGGCCACCTGCCCACAGATACGCAGTATTTT.

The gene calls are TRBV5-1 and TRBJ2-2, with D possibly being TRBD1 (6 bases). Germline CDR1 SGHRS, CDR2 YFSETQ. Trimming removed 4 bases at V and 1 base at J, with 11 bases between. The CDR3 extends over 15 amino acids. CDR3: CASSIPTGNTGELFF. The CDR3 DNA sequence: TGCGCCAGCAGCATCCCGACAGGGAACACCGGGGAGCTGTTTTTT.